This T cell receptor (beta chain) was sequenced in a study of cytomegalovirus exposure and HLA in healthy donors. Study outcomes and limitations: Many donors carried some public TCRs, although rarity characterized most TCR sequences.

CDR1 is SGHRS, CDR2 YFSETQ, per germline. The CDR3 is 14 residues long. Trimming took 0 bases from V and 2 from J, leaving 7 bases between them. As regards this clone: The antigen is unknown.

The PCR was carried out with 60 Vbeta primers and 13 Jbeta primers. Some clones are missing from TCRdb's copy, which holds only in-frame ones; the method was immunoSEQ multiplex PCR. The sample has 75,000 to 100,000 clones, roughly 80% seen once. Sequencing input: PBMCs. This TCR was sampled from a man aged 60 to 69 in good health and CMV-seropositive. The chain joins TRBV5-1 to TRBJ2-3; D gene ambiguous. CDR3 nucleotide sequence: TGCGCCAGCAGCTTGGGGCACAACACAGATACGCAGTATTTT. Translation: CASSLGHNTDTQYF.